This T cell receptor beta chain was profiled in a study of vaccination and CD4 T cells after COVID-19. Study as a whole: Each enrolled participant received a two-dose regimen of either BNT162b2 or mRNA-1273 vaccine. Overlapping spike peptides of SARS-CoV-2, HCoV-NL63, HCoV-OC43 and HCoV-229E stimulated the cells.

With the Oncomine TCR Beta short-read assay, DNA from cultured CD4+ T cells was sequenced. From the PCR reads, TCRdb called clonotypes with MiXCR, one entry per CDR3 protein. Of about 21,000 distinct CDR3 sequences in the sample, 45% to 70% were seen once. To note about this clonotype: What it recognizes is unknown.

The treatment: approximately nine-day PBMC culture with coronavirus spike peptide pools or control peptides (ViraFEST assay). T cells were expanded with peptide pools, and expanded clonotypes were identified by TCR sequencing. CDR1 is LGHNA and CDR2 is YSLEER in the germline V gene. The trim removed 4 bases at V and 0 bases at J, leaving 6 bases unmatched. CDR3 length: 17 amino acids. Sample: CD4+ T cells from blood, cultured in vitro. This receptor was taken from a human donor who had recovered from COVID-19. V usage is TRBV4-3 and J usage is TRBJ2-2; 9 nucleotides align to TRBD2. The chain's CDR3 is CASSPRTSASNTGELFF. For the CDR3, the DNA is TGCGCCAGCAGCCCCCGGACTAGCGCATCGAACACCGGGGAGCTGTTTTTT.